Listed below are T cell receptor beta chains from one sample, sequenced in a study of blood T cell repertoires in COVID-19. Sequencing was performed with immunoSEQ multiplex PCR; in TCRdb, only in-frame clones are kept and a portion is missing. The table records tens of thousands of clones, roughly 87% of them present only once. The sample comprised peripheral blood. These receptors originate from a woman aged 45 to 65 with acute or convalescent COVID-19. CDR3s include the opening cysteine and the closing phenylalanine or tryptophan. Each record gives: V gene, clone size, D gene, J gene, CDR3 DNA, CDR3 protein. D genes are given only for firm matches. Clone size, where shown, is once, few, many, or a class for clones that have expanded.

v_gene: TRBV30
abundance: few
d_gene: NA
j_gene: TRBJ1-2
CDR3nt: TGTGCCTGGAGTCTGCCGGGACTTAGATTCTATGGCTACACCTTC
CDR3aa: CAWSLPGLRFYGYTF

v_gene: TRBV29-1
abundance: NA
d_gene: TRBD1
j_gene: TRBJ1-2
CDR3nt: TGCAGCGTTGATCCAGGGGGTTACTATGGCTACACCTTC
CDR3aa: CSVDPGGYYGYTF

v_gene: TRBV28
abundance: NA
d_gene: TRBD1
j_gene: TRBJ2-7
CDR3nt: TGTGCCAGCAGTTCCCGGGACAGGGACTACGAGCAGTACTTC
CDR3aa: CASSSRDRDYEQYF

v_gene: TRBV19
abundance: NA
d_gene: NA
j_gene: TRBJ1-6
CDR3nt: TGTGCCAGTAGTATAGCAGAGAGAGGCATTTCACCCCTCCACTTT
CDR3aa: CASSIAERGISPLHF

v_gene: TRBV4-1
abundance: NA
d_gene: NA
j_gene: TRBJ1-5
CDR3nt: TGCGCCAGCAGCCATGGGGGGGGGCCCAATCAGCCCCAGCATTTT
CDR3aa: CASSHGGGPNQPQHF

v_gene: TRBV11-2
abundance: NA
d_gene: TRBD2
j_gene: TRBJ2-1
CDR3nt: TGTGCCAGCTTAGGGCTAGCGGGAGTGTTGGAGAATGAGCAGTTCTTC
CDR3aa: CASLGLAGVLENEQFF

v_gene: TRBV7-2
abundance: NA
d_gene: TRBD1
j_gene: TRBJ2-1
CDR3nt: TGTGCCAGCAGCTTCTCAGGGGGCGATGAGCAGTTCTTC
CDR3aa: CASSFSGGDEQFF

v_gene: TRBV6-2/TRBV6-3
abundance: NA
d_gene: TRBD2
j_gene: TRBJ2-7
CDR3nt: TGTGCCAGCAGTTCCTCAACCCGGACTAGCGGGAAAAGGTACGAGCAGTACTTC
CDR3aa: CASSSSTRTSGKRYEQYF

v_gene: TRBV6-5
abundance: NA
d_gene: TRBD1
j_gene: TRBJ1-1
CDR3nt: TGTGCCAGCGCTGACAGGGACAACACTGAAGCTTTCTTT
CDR3aa: CASADRDNTEAFF

v_gene: TRBV15
abundance: NA
d_gene: NA
j_gene: TRBJ1-3
CDR3nt: TGTGCCACCAGCAGAGATAGGCAGCGTGGAAACACCATATATTTT
CDR3aa: CATSRDRQRGNTIYF

v_gene: TRBV30
abundance: NA
d_gene: NA
j_gene: TRBJ1-6
CDR3nt: TGTGCCTGTGAACAGGGTTTTAATTCACCCCTCCACTTT
CDR3aa: CACEQGFNSPLHF

v_gene: TRBV10-1
abundance: few
d_gene: NA
j_gene: TRBJ2-1
CDR3nt: TGCGCCAGCAGTTATACAGCCTCCTACAATGAGCAGTTCTTC
CDR3aa: CASSYTASYNEQFF

v_gene: TRBV27
abundance: few
d_gene: NA
j_gene: TRBJ1-5
CDR3nt: TGTGCCAGCAGTTCCGGGGATGGCAATCAGCCCCAGCATTTT
CDR3aa: CASSSGDGNQPQHF

v_gene: TRBV25-1
abundance: NA
d_gene: NA
j_gene: TRBJ1-2
CDR3nt: TGTGCCAGCAGTGTATCTAACTATGGCTACACCTTC
CDR3aa: CASSVSNYGYTF

v_gene: TRBV30
abundance: NA
d_gene: NA
j_gene: TRBJ1-1
CDR3nt: TGTGCCTGGAGCGAAACGCAGGGAATTTACACTGAAGCTTTCTTT
CDR3aa: CAWSETQGIYTEAFF

v_gene: TRBV5-1
abundance: NA
d_gene: TRBD2
j_gene: TRBJ2-2
CDR3nt: TGCGCCAGCAGCTTGGGCTCACTAGCGGGGTCACCCGGGGAGCTGTTTTTT
CDR3aa: CASSLGSLAGSPGELFF

v_gene: TRBV7-9
abundance: NA
d_gene: NA
j_gene: TRBJ1-3
CDR3nt: TGTGCCAGCAAGGCGGAGGAACGTCGAAGGGGAAACACCATATATTTT
CDR3aa: CASKAEERRRGNTIYF

v_gene: TRBV7-2
abundance: few
d_gene: NA
j_gene: TRBJ2-1
CDR3nt: TGTGCCAGCAGCCTAATCGGGGATGAGCAGTTCTTC
CDR3aa: CASSLIGDEQFF

v_gene: TRBV14
abundance: NA
d_gene: NA
j_gene: TRBJ2-3
CDR3nt: TGTGCCAGCAGCCAAGATCTCGCAGATACGCAGTATTTT
CDR3aa: CASSQDLADTQYF

v_gene: TRBV10-3
abundance: NA
d_gene: NA
j_gene: TRBJ1-3
CDR3nt: TGTGCCATATCAGGGGAAAGTGAAAACACCATATATTTT
CDR3aa: CAISGESENTIYF

v_gene: TRBV18
abundance: NA
d_gene: TRBD1
j_gene: TRBJ2-7
CDR3nt: TGTGCCAGCTCACCAATGGGACAGCCCTACGAGCAGTACTTC
CDR3aa: CASSPMGQPYEQYF

v_gene: TRBV13
abundance: NA
d_gene: TRBD1
j_gene: TRBJ1-3
CDR3nt: TGTGCCAGCAGCTTAGGTCAGGGGGCACGCGGAAACACCATATATTTT
CDR3aa: CASSLGQGARGNTIYF

v_gene: TRBV27
abundance: once
d_gene: TRBD1
j_gene: TRBJ2-7
CDR3nt: TGTGCCAGCAGCCCGGGACAGGGCTACGAGCAGTACTTC
CDR3aa: CASSPGQGYEQYF

v_gene: TRBV28
abundance: NA
d_gene: TRBD1
j_gene: TRBJ1-2
CDR3nt: TGTGCCAGCAACGCAGGGGGAAACTATGGCTACACCTTC
CDR3aa: CASNAGGNYGYTF

v_gene: TRBV6-5
abundance: NA
d_gene: NA
j_gene: TRBJ1-4
CDR3nt: TGTGCCAGCAGTTACGAGAGAGCAACTAATGAAAAACTGTTTTTT
CDR3aa: CASSYERATNEKLFF

v_gene: TRBV16
abundance: NA
d_gene: NA
j_gene: TRBJ1-2
CDR3nt: TGTGCCAGCAGCCAATTTAACACTGCGACTTACACCTTC
CDR3aa: CASSQFNTATYTF

v_gene: TRBV28
abundance: NA
d_gene: TRBD1
j_gene: TRBJ1-2
CDR3nt: TGTGCCAGCAGTGACCGGGACAGGGGAGGGATCTATGGCTACACCTTC
CDR3aa: CASSDRDRGGIYGYTF

v_gene: TRBV5-5
abundance: NA
d_gene: NA
j_gene: TRBJ1-6
CDR3nt: TGTGCCAGCAGCGCCGGAGGGGCGGGGAATTCACCCCTCCACTTT
CDR3aa: CASSAGGAGNSPLHF

v_gene: TRBV10-3
abundance: NA
d_gene: TRBD1
j_gene: TRBJ1-1
CDR3nt: TGTGCCATCCTTTCCTCCGGGACAGGGAGCACTGAAGCTTTCTTT
CDR3aa: CAILSSGTGSTEAFF

v_gene: TRBV5-4
abundance: NA
d_gene: TRBD1
j_gene: TRBJ2-7
CDR3nt: TGTGCCAGCAGCTTCGACAGGGGGAAGGACGAGCAGTACTTC
CDR3aa: CASSFDRGKDEQYF

v_gene: TRBV4-1
abundance: NA
d_gene: TRBD1
j_gene: TRBJ1-4
CDR3nt: TGCGCCAGCAGCCAAGGGACAGGGGAGCACGAAAAACTGTTTTTT
CDR3aa: CASSQGTGEHEKLFF

v_gene: TRBV11-3
abundance: NA
d_gene: NA
j_gene: TRBJ1-1
CDR3nt: TGTGCCAGCAGCTTAAGGGGGGGGTATGAAGCTTTCTTT
CDR3aa: CASSLRGGYEAFF

v_gene: TRBV15
abundance: NA
d_gene: TRBD1
j_gene: TRBJ2-7
CDR3nt: TGTGCCACCAGCAGAGGACAGGGCTCTTACTACGAGCAGTACTTC
CDR3aa: CATSRGQGSYYEQYF

v_gene: TRBV19
abundance: NA
d_gene: TRBD1
j_gene: TRBJ2-1
CDR3nt: TGTGCCAGTAGTCCGCGGACAGGGACGAATGAGCAGTTCTTC
CDR3aa: CASSPRTGTNEQFF

v_gene: TRBV3-1/TRBV3-2
abundance: NA
d_gene: NA
j_gene: TRBJ1-1
CDR3nt: TGTGCCAGCAGCCTGTCCAGGAGAGGGACTGAAGCTTTCTTT
CDR3aa: CASSLSRRGTEAFF

v_gene: TRBV19
abundance: NA
d_gene: NA
j_gene: TRBJ1-3
CDR3nt: TGTGCCAGTAGTATCGGCGGCTCGGGGGGACAAAACACCATATATTTT
CDR3aa: CASSIGGSGGQNTIYF

v_gene: TRBV4-3
abundance: NA
d_gene: NA
j_gene: TRBJ1-6
CDR3nt: TGCGCCAGCAGCCATGGGAGCTCCTATAATTCACCCCTCCACTTT
CDR3aa: CASSHGSSYNSPLHF

v_gene: TRBV9
abundance: NA
d_gene: TRBD2
j_gene: TRBJ2-1
CDR3nt: TGTGCCAGCAGCCCCGTAGCGGGGACCTACAATGAGCAGTTCTTC
CDR3aa: CASSPVAGTYNEQFF

v_gene: TRBV28
abundance: NA
d_gene: TRBD2
j_gene: TRBJ2-1
CDR3nt: TGTGCCAGCAGCTCCCTAGCGGTTTTTCAACGTGGGCAGTTCTTC
CDR3aa: CASSSLAVFQRGQFF

v_gene: TRBV5-4
abundance: NA
d_gene: NA
j_gene: TRBJ1-1
CDR3nt: TGTGCCAGCAGCCCTCGGGAGGTTAAGACTGAAGCTTTCTTT
CDR3aa: CASSPREVKTEAFF

v_gene: TRBV7-8
abundance: NA
d_gene: NA
j_gene: TRBJ2-2
CDR3nt: TGTGCCAGCAGCTTAGAAACAGGGAAATGGACCGGGGAGCTGTTTTTT
CDR3aa: CASSLETGKWTGELFF

v_gene: TRBV21-1
abundance: once
d_gene: NA
j_gene: TRBJ2-7
CDR3nt: TGTGCCAGCAGCATTATGGGACAGGGTTTTTGCGAGCAGTACTTC
CDR3aa: CASSIMGQGFCEQYF

v_gene: TRBV7-3
abundance: NA
d_gene: NA
j_gene: TRBJ1-1
CDR3nt: TGTGCCAGCAGCTTAATGGGCGGGGGGCTGACTGAAGCTTTCTTT
CDR3aa: CASSLMGGGLTEAFF

v_gene: TRBV19
abundance: NA
d_gene: NA
j_gene: TRBJ1-5
CDR3nt: TGTGCCAGTAGTATGGCAGGGGCAGGGCAGCCCCAGCATTTT
CDR3aa: CASSMAGAGQPQHF

v_gene: TRBV11-2
abundance: NA
d_gene: NA
j_gene: TRBJ2-2
CDR3nt: TGTGCCAGCAGCGGAGGGGACTCAACGAACACCGGGGAGCTGTTTTTT
CDR3aa: CASSGGDSTNTGELFF

v_gene: TRBV13
abundance: NA
d_gene: NA
j_gene: TRBJ1-1
CDR3nt: TGTGCCAGCCGTCAGCGGGGGGCTGCTTTCTTT
CDR3aa: CASRQRGAAFF

v_gene: TRBV2
abundance: NA
d_gene: TRBD1
j_gene: TRBJ2-1
CDR3nt: TGTGCCAGCCAGGGACAGCTTACCTACAATGAGCAGTTCTTC
CDR3aa: CASQGQLTYNEQFF

v_gene: TRBV2
abundance: NA
d_gene: NA
j_gene: TRBJ2-7
CDR3nt: TGTGCCAGCAGCCCGCGAGACGAGCAGTACTTC
CDR3aa: CASSPRDEQYF

v_gene: TRBV6-5
abundance: NA
d_gene: NA
j_gene: TRBJ1-1
CDR3nt: TGTGCCAGCAGTTACAGGGGCGGGAACGCTGAAGCTTTCTTT
CDR3aa: CASSYRGGNAEAFF

v_gene: TRBV6-5
abundance: once
d_gene: NA
j_gene: TRBJ1-2
CDR3nt: TGTGCCAGCAGTCACAGACAGGAGGACACCTATGGCTACACCTTC
CDR3aa: CASSHRQEDTYGYTF

v_gene: TRBV5-4
abundance: NA
d_gene: TRBD1
j_gene: TRBJ2-3
CDR3nt: TGTGCCAGCAGCAAGGACAGGGTGACCACAGATACGCAGTATTTT
CDR3aa: CASSKDRVTTDTQYF

v_gene: TRBV30
abundance: NA
d_gene: NA
j_gene: TRBJ2-7
CDR3nt: TGTGCCTGGGCCCCAAAACATTCAGGGAGGTCCTACGAGCAGTACTTC
CDR3aa: CAWAPKHSGRSYEQYF

v_gene: TRBV20-1
abundance: NA
d_gene: NA
j_gene: TRBJ1-2
CDR3nt: TGCAGTGCTAGTCGGGGGAATGGTTATGGCTACACCTTC
CDR3aa: CSASRGNGYGYTF

v_gene: TRBV6-6
abundance: NA
d_gene: TRBD2
j_gene: TRBJ2-1
CDR3nt: TGTGCCAGCAGCATCGGGACTAGCGGGAGGCCGGGGCAGTTCTTC
CDR3aa: CASSIGTSGRPGQFF

v_gene: TRBV11-2
abundance: NA
d_gene: TRBD1
j_gene: TRBJ2-7
CDR3nt: TGTGCCAGCAGCGCATCCGACAGGGCCCTCTACGAGCAGTACTTC
CDR3aa: CASSASDRALYEQYF

v_gene: TRBV5-4
abundance: NA
d_gene: TRBD1
j_gene: TRBJ1-5
CDR3nt: TGTGCCAGCAGTCAACAGGGGGCGAATCAGCCCCAGCATTTT
CDR3aa: CASSQQGANQPQHF